This TCR beta chain is drawn from a study of identifying expanded T cells in peripheral blood. TCRdb's table, derived via immunoSEQ multiplex PCR, lists solely in-frame clones and lacks some. The data contain some 100,000 clones, about 88% of them singletons. This CDR3 region has 15 residues. The germline V gene has CDR1 SGHTA and CDR2 FQGNSA. Trimming left V 1 base short and J 1 base short, with 7 bases between. The chain combines TRBV7-2 with TRBJ1-4; D unresolved. This receptor was identified in a person between 18 and 75 years old in good health. Source material: blood. The CDR3 region is CASSLGRGTNEKLFF. The DNA of the CDR3 is TGTGCCAGCAGCTTAGGCCGGGGAACTAATGAAAAACTGTTTTTT.